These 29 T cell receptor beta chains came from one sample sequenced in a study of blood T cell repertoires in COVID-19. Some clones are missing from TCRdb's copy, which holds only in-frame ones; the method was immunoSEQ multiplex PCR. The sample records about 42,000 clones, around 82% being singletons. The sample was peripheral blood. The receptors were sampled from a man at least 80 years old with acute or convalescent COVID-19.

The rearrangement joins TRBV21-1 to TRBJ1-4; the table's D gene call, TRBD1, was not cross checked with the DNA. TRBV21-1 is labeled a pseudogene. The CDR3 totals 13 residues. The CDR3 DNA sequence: TGTGCCAGAAGGGGACAGGGAAATGAAAAACTGTTTTTT. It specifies CARRGQGNEKLFF.

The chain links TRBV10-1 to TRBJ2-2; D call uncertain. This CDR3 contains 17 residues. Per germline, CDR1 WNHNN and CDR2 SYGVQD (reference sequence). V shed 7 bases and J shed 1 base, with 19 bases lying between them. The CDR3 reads CASTTAVIMGNTGELFF. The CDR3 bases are TGCGCCAGCACTACCGCGGTTATAATGGGGAACACCGGGGAGCTGTTTTTT.

The CDR3 DNA follows: TGCGCCAGCAGCATCGACTCTATGAACACTGAAGCTTTCTTT. Translating gives CASSIDSMNTEAFF. This rearrangement joins TRBV5-1 to TRBJ1-1, with D uncertain. Deletions cut 4 bases from V and 0 bases from J, with 10 bases between. The germline gives CDR1 SGHRS, CDR2 YFSETQ. This CDR3 contains 14 residues.

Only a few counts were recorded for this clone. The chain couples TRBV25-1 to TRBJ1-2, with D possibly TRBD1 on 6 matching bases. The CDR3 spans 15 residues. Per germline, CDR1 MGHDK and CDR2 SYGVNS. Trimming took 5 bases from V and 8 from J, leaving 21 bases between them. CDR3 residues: CASSQTPDSPNGYTF. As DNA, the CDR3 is TGTGCCAGCAGTCAAACCCCGGACAGTCCTAACGGCTACACCTTC.

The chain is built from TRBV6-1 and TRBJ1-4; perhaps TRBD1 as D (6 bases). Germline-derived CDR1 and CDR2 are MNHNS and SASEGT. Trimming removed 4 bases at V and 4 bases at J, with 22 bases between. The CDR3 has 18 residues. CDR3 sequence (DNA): TGTGCCAGCAGTGCGACTGCGGGGGGGAGGGGGGATAATGAAAAACTGTTTTTT. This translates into CASSATAGGRGDNEKLFF.

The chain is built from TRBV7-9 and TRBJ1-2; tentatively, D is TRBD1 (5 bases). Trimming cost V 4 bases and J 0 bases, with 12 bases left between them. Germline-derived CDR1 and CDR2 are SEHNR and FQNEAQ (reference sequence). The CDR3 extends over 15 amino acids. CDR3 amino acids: CASSSLGLTNYGYTF. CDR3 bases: TGTGCCAGCAGCTCCCTGGGACTGACTAACTATGGCTACACCTTC.

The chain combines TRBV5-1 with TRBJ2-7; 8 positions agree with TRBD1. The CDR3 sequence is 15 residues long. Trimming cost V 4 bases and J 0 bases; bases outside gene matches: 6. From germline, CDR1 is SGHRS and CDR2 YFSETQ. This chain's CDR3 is CASSRDRMHSYEQYF. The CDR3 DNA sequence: TGCGCCAGCAGCCGGGACAGGATGCACTCCTACGAGCAGTACTTC.

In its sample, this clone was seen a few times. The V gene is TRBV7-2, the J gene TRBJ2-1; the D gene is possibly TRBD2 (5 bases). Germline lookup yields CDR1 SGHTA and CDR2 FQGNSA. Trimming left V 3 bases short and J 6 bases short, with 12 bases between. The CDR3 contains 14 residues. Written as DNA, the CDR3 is TGTGCCAGCAGCTTGATGTCTGGGAGCAATGAGCAGTTCTTC. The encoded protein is CASSLMSGSNEQFF.

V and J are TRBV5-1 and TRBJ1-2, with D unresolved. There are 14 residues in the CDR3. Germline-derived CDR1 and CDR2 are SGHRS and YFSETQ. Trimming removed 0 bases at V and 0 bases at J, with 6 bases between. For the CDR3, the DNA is TGCGCCAGCAGCTTGGAACTTACTAACTATGGCTACACCTTC. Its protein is CASSLELTNYGYTF.

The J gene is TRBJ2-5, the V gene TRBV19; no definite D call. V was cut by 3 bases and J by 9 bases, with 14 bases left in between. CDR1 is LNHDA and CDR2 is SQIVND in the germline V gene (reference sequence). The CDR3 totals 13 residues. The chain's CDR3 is CASSMGPSAAQYF. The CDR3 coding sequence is TGTGCCAGTAGTATGGGTCCTTCGGCGGCCCAGTACTTC.

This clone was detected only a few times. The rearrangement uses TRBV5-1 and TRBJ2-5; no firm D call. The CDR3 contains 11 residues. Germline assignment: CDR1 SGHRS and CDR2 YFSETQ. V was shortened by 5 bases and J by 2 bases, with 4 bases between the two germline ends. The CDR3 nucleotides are TGCGCCAGCAGTTTACAAGAGACCCAGTACTTC. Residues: CASSLQETQYF.

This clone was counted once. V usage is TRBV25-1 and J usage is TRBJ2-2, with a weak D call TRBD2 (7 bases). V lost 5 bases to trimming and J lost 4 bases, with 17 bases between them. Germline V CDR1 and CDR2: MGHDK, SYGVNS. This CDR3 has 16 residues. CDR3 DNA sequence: TGTGCCAGCAGTCCCCAAGGGGGGGGGCTCACCGGGGAGCTGTTTTTT. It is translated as CASSPQGGGLTGELFF. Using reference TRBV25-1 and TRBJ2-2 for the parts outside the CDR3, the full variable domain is EADIYQTPRYLVIGTGKKITLECSQTMGHDKMYWYQQDPGMELHLIHYSYGVNSTEKGDLSSESTVSRIRTEHFPLTLESARPSHTSQYLCASSPQGGGLTGELFFGEGSRLTVL.

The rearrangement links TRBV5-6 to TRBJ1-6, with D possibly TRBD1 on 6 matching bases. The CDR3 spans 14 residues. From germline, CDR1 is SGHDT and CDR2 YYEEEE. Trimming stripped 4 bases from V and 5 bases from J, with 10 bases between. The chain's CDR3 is CASSGTKNNSPLHF. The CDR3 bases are TGTGCCAGCAGCGGGACAAAAAATAATTCACCCCTCCACTTT.

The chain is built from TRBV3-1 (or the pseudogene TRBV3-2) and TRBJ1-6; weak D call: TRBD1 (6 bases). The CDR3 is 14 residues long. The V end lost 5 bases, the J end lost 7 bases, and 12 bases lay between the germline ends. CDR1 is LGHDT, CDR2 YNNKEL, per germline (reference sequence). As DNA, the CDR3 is TGTGCCAGCAGCACAGCCCAGGGGAATTCACCCCTCCACTTT. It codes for CASSTAQGNSPLHF.

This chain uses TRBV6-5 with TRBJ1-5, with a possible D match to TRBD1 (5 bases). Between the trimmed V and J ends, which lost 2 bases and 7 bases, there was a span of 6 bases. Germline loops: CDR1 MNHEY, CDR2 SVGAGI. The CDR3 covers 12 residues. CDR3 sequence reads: CASSYPGQPQHF. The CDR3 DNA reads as TGTGCCAGCAGTTACCCAGGGCAGCCCCAGCATTTT.

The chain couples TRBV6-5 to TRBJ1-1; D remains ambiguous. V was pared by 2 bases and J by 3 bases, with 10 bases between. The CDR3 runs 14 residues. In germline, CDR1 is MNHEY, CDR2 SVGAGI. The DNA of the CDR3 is TGTGCCAGCAGTTACAACGGAGCTCACACTGAAGCTTTCTTT. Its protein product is CASSYNGAHTEAFF.

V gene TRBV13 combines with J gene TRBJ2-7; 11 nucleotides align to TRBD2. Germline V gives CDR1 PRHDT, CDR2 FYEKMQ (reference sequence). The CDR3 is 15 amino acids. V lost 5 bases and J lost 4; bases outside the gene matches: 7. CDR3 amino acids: CASSPNLAGGYEQYF. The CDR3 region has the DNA TGTGCCAGCAGCCCCAATCTAGCGGGAGGTTACGAGCAGTACTTC. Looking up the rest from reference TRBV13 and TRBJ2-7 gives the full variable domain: AAGVIQSPRHLIKEKRETATLKCYPIPRHDTVYWYQQGPGQDPQFLISFYEKMQSDKGSIPDRFSAQQFSDYHSELNMSSLELGDSALYFCASSPNLAGGYEQYFGPGTRLTVT.

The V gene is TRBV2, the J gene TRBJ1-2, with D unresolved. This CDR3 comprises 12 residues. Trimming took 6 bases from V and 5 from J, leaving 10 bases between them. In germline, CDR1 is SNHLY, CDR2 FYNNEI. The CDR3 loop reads CASSRTGYGYTF. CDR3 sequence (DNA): TGTGCCAGCAGCAGAACGGGTTATGGCTACACCTTC.

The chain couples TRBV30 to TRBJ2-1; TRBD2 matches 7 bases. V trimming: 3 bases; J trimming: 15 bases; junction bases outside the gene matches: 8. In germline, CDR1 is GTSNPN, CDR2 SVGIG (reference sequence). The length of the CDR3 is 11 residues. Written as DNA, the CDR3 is TGTGCCTGGAGACAAAACGGGAGGTCGTTCTTC. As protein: CAWRQNGRSFF.

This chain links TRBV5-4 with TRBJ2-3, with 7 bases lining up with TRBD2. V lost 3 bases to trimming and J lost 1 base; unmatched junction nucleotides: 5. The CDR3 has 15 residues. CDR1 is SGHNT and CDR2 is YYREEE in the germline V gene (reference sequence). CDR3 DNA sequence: TGTGCCAGCAGCTCCGAGCGGGGCGGCACAGATACGCAGTATTTT. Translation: CASSSERGGTDTQYF.

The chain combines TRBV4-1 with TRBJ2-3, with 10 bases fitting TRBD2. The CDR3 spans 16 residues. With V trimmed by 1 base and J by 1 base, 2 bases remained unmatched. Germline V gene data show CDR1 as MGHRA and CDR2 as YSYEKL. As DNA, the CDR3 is TGCGCCAGCAGCCAAGTAGCGGGAGGAGGCACAGATACGCAGTATTTT. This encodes CASSQVAGGGTDTQYF.

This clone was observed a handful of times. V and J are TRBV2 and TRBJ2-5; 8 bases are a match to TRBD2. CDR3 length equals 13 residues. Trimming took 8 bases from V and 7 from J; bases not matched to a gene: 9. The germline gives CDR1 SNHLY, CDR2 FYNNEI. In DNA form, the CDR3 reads TGTGCCAGCGCCGGGGGCGGGGGGTCGACCCAGTACTTC. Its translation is CASAGGGGSTQYF.

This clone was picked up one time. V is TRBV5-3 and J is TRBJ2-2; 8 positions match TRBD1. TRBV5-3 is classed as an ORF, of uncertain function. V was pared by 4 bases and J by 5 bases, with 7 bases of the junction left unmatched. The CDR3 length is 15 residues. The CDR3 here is CARSPGTGPTGELFF. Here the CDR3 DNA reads TGTGCCAGAAGCCCCGGGACAGGCCCTACCGGGGAGCTGTTTTTT.

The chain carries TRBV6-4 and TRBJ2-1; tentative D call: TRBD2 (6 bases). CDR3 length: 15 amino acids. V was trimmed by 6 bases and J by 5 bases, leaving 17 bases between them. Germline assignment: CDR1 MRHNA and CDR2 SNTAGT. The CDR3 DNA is TGTGCCAGCAGCGTGACGGGACTGCCGCACAATGAGCAGTTCTTC. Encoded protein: CASSVTGLPHNEQFF.

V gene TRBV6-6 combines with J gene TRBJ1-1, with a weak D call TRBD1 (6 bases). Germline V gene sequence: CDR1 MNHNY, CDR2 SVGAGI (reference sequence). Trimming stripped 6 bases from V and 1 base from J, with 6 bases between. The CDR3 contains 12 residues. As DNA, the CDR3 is TGTGCCAGCAGACAGGGGAACACTGAAGCTTTCTTT. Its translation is CASRQGNTEAFF.

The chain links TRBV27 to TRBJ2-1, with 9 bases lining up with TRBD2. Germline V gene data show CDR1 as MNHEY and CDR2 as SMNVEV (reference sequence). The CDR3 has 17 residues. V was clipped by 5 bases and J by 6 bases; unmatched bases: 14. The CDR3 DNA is TGTGCCAGCAGTGCTTACCTGGGACTAGCATTGTCCAATGAGCAGTTCTTC. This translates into CASSAYLGLALSNEQFF.

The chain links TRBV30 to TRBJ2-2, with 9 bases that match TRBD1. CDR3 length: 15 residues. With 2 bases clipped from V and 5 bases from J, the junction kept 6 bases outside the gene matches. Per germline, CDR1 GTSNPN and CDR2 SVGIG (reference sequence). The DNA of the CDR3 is TGTGCCTGGAGTCCAAAGACAGGGGGTACCGGGGAGCTGTTTTTT. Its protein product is CAWSPKTGGTGELFF.

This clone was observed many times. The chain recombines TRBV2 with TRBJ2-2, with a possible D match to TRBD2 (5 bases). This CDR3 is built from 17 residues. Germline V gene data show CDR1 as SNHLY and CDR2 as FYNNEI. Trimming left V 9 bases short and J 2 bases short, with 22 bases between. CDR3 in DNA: TGTGCCAGTAGGGCCAGCCCGGGGAAGGTAAACACCGGGGAGCTGTTTTTT. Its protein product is CASRASPGKVNTGELFF.

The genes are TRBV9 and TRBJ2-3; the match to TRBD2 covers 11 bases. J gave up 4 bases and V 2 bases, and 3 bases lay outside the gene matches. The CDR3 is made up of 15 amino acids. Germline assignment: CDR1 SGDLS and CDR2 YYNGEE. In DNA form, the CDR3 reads TGTGCCAGCAGCGTTAGCGGGGGGGCGTCAGATACGCAGTATTTT. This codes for CASSVSGGASDTQYF.